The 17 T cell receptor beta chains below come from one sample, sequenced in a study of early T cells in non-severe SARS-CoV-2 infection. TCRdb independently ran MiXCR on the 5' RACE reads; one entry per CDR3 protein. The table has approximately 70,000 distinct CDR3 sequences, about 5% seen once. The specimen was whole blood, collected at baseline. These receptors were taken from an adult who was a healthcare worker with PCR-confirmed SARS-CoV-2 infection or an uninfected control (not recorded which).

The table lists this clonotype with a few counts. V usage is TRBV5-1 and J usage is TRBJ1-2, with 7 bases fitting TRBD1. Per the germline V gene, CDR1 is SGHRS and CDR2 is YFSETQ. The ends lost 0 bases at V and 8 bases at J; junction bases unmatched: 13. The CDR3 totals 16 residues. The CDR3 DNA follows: TGCGCCAGCAGCTTGGACGCTGGAGGGGGCGCAAGAGGCTACACCTTC. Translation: CASSLDAGGGARGYTF.

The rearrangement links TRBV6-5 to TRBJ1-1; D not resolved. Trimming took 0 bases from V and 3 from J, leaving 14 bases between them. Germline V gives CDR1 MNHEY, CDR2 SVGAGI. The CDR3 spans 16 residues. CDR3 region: CASSYSDPPRDTEAFF. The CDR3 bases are TGTGCCAGCAGTTACTCCGACCCCCCGCGGGACACTGAAGCTTTCTTT.

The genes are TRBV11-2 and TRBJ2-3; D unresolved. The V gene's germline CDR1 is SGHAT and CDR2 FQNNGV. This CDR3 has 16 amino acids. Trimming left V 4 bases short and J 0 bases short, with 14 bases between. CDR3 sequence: CASSYFFGASTDTQYF. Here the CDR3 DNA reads TGTGCCAGCAGCTATTTTTTCGGAGCTAGCACAGATACGCAGTATTTT.

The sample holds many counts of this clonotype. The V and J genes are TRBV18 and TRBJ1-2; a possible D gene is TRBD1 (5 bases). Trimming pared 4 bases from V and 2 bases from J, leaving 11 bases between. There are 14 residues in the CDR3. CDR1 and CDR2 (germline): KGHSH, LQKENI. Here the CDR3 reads CASSRDLINYGYTF. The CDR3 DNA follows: TGTGCCAGCTCACGGGACCTAATCAACTATGGCTACACCTTC.

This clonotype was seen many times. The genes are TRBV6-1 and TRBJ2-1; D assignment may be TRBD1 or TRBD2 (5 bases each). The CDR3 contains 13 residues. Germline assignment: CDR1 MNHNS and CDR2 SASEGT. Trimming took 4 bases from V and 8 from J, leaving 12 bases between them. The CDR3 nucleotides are TGTGCCAGCAGTGTGGAGAGGGGTGATGAGCAGTTCTTC. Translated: CASSVERGDEQFF.

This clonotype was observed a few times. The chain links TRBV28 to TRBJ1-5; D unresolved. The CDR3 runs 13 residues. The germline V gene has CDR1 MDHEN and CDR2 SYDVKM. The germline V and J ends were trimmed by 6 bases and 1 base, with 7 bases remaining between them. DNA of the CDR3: TGTGCCAGCAGACCGGACAGCAATCAGCCCCAGCATTTT. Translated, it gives CASRPDSNQPQHF.

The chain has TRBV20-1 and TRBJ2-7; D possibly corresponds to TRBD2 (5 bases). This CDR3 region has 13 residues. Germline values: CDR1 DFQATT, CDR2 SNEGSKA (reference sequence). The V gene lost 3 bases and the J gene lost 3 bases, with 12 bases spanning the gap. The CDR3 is CSASEGRVYEQYF. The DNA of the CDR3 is TGCAGTGCTAGTGAGGGTCGAGTCTACGAGCAGTACTTC.

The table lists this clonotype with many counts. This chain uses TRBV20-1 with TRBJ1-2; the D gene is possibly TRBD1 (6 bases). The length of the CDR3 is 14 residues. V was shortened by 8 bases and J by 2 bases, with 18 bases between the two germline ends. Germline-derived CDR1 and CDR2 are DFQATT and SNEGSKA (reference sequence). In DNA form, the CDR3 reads TGCAGTCTAGGGGGTAGGGGGAACAACTATGGCTACACCTTC. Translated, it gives CSLGGRGNNYGYTF.

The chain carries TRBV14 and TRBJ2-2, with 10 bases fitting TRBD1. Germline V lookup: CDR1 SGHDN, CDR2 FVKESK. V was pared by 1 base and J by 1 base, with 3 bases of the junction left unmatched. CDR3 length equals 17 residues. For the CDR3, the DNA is TGTGCCAGCAGCCAAGGACAGGGGGCGCAGAACACCGGGGAGCTGTTTTTT. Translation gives CASSQGQGAQNTGELFF. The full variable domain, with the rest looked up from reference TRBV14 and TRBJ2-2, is EAGVTQFPSHSVIEKGQTVTLRCDPISGHDNLYWYRRVMGKEIKFLLHFVKESKQDESGMPNNRFLAERTGGTYSTLKVQPAELEDSGVYFCASSQGQGAQNTGELFFGEGSRLTVL.

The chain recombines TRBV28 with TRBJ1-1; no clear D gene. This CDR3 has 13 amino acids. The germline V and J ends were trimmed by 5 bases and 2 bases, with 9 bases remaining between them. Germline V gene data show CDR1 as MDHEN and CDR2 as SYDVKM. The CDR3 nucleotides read TGTGCCAGCAGTCCGGGCCGTAACACTGAAGCTTTCTTT. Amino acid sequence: CASSPGRNTEAFF.

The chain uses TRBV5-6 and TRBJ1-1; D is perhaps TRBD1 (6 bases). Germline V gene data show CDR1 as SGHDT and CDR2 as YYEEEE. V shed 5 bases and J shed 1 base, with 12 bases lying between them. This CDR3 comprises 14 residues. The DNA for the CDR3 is TGTGCCAGCAGTGCAGGGGCAAGGAACACTGAAGCTTTCTTT. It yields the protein CASSAGARNTEAFF.

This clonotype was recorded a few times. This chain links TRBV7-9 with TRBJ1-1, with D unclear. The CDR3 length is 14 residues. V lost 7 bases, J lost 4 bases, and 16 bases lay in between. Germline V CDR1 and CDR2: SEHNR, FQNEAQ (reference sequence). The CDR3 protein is CASTPSVMGTEAFF. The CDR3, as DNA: TGTGCCAGCACCCCCAGCGTTATGGGCACTGAAGCTTTCTTT.

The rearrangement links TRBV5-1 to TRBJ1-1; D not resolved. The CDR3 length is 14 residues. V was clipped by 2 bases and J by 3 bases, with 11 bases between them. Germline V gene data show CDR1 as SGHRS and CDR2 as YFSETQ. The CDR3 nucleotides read TGCGCCAGCAGCTTAAGCCCGGCGGACACTGAAGCTTTCTTT. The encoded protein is CASSLSPADTEAFF. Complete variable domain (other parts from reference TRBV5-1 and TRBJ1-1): KAGVTQTPRYLIKTRGQQVTLSCSPISGHRSVSWYQQTPGQGLQFLFEYFSETQRNKGNFPGRFSGRQFSNSRSEMNVSTLELGDSALYLCASSLSPADTEAFFGQGTRLTVV.

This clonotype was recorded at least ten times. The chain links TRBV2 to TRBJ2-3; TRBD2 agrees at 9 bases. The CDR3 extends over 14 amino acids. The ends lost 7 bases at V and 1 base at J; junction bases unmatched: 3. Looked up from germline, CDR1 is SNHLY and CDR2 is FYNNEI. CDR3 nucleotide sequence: TGTGCCAGCACGCAGCGGGAGGGCACAGATACGCAGTATTTT. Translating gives CASTQREGTDTQYF. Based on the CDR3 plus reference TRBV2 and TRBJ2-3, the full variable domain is EPEVTQTPSHQVTQMGQEVILRCVPISNHLYFYWYRQILGQKVEFLVSFYNNEISEKSEIFDDQFSVERPDGSNFTLKIRSTKLEDSAMYFCASTQREGTDTQYFGPGTRLTVL.

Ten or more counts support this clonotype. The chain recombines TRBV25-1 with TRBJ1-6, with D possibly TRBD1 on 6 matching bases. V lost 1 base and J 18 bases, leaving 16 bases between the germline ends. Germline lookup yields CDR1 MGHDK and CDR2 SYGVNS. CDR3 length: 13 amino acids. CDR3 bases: TGTGCCAGCAGTGAATCTGGGGGCCTTAAAAACCACTTT. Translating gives CASSESGGLKNHF.

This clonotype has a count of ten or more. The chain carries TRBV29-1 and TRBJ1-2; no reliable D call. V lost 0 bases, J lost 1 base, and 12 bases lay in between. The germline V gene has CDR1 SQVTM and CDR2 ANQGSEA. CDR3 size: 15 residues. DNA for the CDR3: TGCAGCGTTGAAGATCCCAGCTATATTAACTATGGCTACACCTTC. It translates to CSVEDPSYINYGYTF.

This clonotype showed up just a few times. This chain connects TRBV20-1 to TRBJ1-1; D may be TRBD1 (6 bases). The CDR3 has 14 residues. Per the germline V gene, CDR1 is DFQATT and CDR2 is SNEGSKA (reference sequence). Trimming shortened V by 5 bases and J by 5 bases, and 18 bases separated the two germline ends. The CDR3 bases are TGCAGTGCTCCCCGGGGGGCCCTAGGAACTGAAGCTTTCTTT. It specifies CSAPRGALGTEAFF.